The 21 T cell receptor beta chains presented below share a single source sample, sequenced in a study of blood T cell repertoires in COVID-19. TCRdb keeps only in-frame clones here, not all; method: immunoSEQ multiplex PCR. Among about 96,000 clones listed, about 88% were seen once. Sequenced: peripheral blood. The source of these receptors is a woman aged 55-70 years with acute or convalescent COVID-19.

The chain links TRBV27 to TRBJ2-2; D possibly corresponds to TRBD1 (5 bases). The ends were cut back, 4 bases at V and 6 bases at J, with 12 bases in the middle. CDR3 length: 14 residues. The germline gives CDR1 MNHEY, CDR2 SMNVEV (reference sequence). The chain's CDR3 is CASSWTPSAGELFF. CDR3 nucleotides: TGTGCCAGCAGTTGGACACCCTCTGCCGGGGAGCTGTTTTTT.

This CDR3 reads CASSPTGSYGYTF. The CDR3, as DNA: TGTGCCAGTAGCCCGACAGGCAGCTATGGCTACACCTTC. The gene calls are TRBV19 and TRBJ1-2; maybe TRBD1 (6 bases). The CDR3 is 13 residues long. Germline CDR1 LNHDA, CDR2 SQIVND (reference sequence). The V end lost 6 bases, the J end lost 4 bases, and 12 bases lay between the germline ends.

The chain uses TRBV5-1 and TRBJ1-1; 8 nucleotides align to TRBD1. Per germline, CDR1 SGHRS and CDR2 YFSETQ. The junction had 12 bases not matched to a gene; V was cut back by 4 bases and J by 4 bases. This CDR3 has 16 amino acids. The chain's CDR3 is CASSGETGVMGTEAFF. The DNA of the CDR3 is TGCGCCAGCAGCGGGGAGACAGGGGTTATGGGCACTGAAGCTTTCTTT. Variable domain in full (rest from reference TRBV5-1 and TRBJ1-1): KAGVTQTPRYLIKTRGQQVTLSCSPISGHRSVSWYQQTPGQGLQFLFEYFSETQRNKGNFPGRFSGRQFSNSRSEMNVSTLELGDSALYLCASSGETGVMGTEAFFGQGTRLTVV.

The rearrangement uses TRBV5-4 and TRBJ1-1; D possibly corresponds to TRBD1 (5 bases). Trimming shortened V by 3 bases and J by 1 base, and 19 bases separated the two germline ends. The CDR3 has 17 amino acids. The germline V gene encodes CDR1 SGHNT and CDR2 YYREEE (reference sequence). DNA for the CDR3: TGTGCCAGCAGCTCTCGCGGGGGGGTCGGGCGGAACACTGAAGCTTTCTTT. Residues: CASSSRGGVGRNTEAFF. Combining the CDR3 with reference TRBV5-4 and TRBJ1-1 gives the whole variable domain ETGVTQSPTHLIKTRGQQVTLRCSSQSGHNTVSWYQQALGQGPQFIFQYYREEENGRGNFPPRFSGLQFPNYSSELNVNALELDDSALYLCASSSRGGVGRNTEAFFGQGTRLTVV.

V usage is TRBV28 and J usage is TRBJ1-2, with 10 positions matching TRBD1. CDR1 and CDR2 (germline): MDHEN, SYDVKM. V trimming: 6 bases; J trimming: 3 bases; junction bases outside the gene matches: 1. This CDR3 is 13 amino acids long. The CDR3 DNA is TGTGCCAGCAGGACAGGGGGCGACTATGGCTACACCTTC. Protein sequence: CASRTGGDYGYTF.

On this clone itself: This sample also contains other DNA sequences that code for the same CDR3. The chain joins TRBV7-9 to TRBJ1-1; possible D gene TRBD1, 5 bases. Germline CDR1 and CDR2: SEHNR and FQNEAQ (reference sequence). The ends were cut back, 5 bases at V and 1 base at J, with 11 bases in the middle. The CDR3 has 14 amino acids. The CDR3 DNA sequence: TGTGCCAGCAGCCTACTCGGGGGGAACACTGAAGCTTTCTTT. Translated: CASSLLGGNTEAFF.

The V and J genes are TRBV28 and TRBJ1-4; 8 bases align to TRBD1. The CDR3 covers 17 residues. Germline V gene data show CDR1 as MDHEN and CDR2 as SYDVKM. V lost 3 bases to trimming and J lost 4 bases; unmatched junction nucleotides: 10. The CDR3 bases are TGTGCCAGCAGTTTCTTCGCAGGGGGCGGGGGTAATGAAAAACTGTTTTTT. It specifies CASSFFAGGGGNEKLFF.

V usage is TRBV10-3 and J usage is TRBJ2-7; D is uncertain. Germline V gives CDR1 ENHRY, CDR2 SYGVKD. Deletions cut 0 bases from V and 2 bases from J, with 8 bases between. The CDR3 runs to 14 residues. The CDR3 bases are TGTGCCATCAGTGAGTCGAGCTTGGCCTACGAGCAGTACTTC. This encodes CAISESSLAYEQYF.

This clone showed up just once. V and J are TRBV7-9 and TRBJ1-2, with 7 bases matching TRBD1. V was clipped by 5 bases and J by 4 bases; unmatched bases: 7. This CDR3 has 14 amino acids. Germline V gives CDR1 SEHNR, CDR2 FQNEAQ (reference sequence). CDR3 coding DNA: TGTGCCAGCAGCCCCACAGGGGATGCCTATGGCTACACCTTC. Its translation is CASSPTGDAYGYTF.

The chain carries TRBV5-1 and TRBJ2-5; 7 positions match TRBD1. The CDR3 contains 15 residues. CDR1 is SGHRS, CDR2 YFSETQ, per germline. Unmatched junction bases numbered 3, after V lost 0 bases and J lost 1 base. The CDR3 protein is CASSLVGTAQETQYF. The CDR3 nucleotides are TGCGCCAGCAGCTTGGTTGGGACAGCCCAAGAGACCCAGTACTTC.

The V call is TRBV24-1, the J call TRBJ2-7, with D tentatively TRBD2 (6 bases). V gave up 3 bases and J gave up 4 bases, with 12 bases separating them. CDR1 and CDR2 (germline): KGHDR, SFDVKD. This CDR3 spans 14 amino acids. CDR3 coding DNA: TGTGCCACCAGTGATGCCGGGACTCATTACGAGCAGTACTTC. Encoded protein: CATSDAGTHYEQYF.

This sequence joins TRBV14 and TRBJ2-5; D remains unclear. CDR3 length equals 13 residues. Trimming took 1 base from V and 4 from J, leaving 7 bases between them. Germline CDR1 reads SGHDN; CDR2 reads FVKESK. The CDR3 DNA sequence: TGTGCCAGCAGCCAAGGGTTCGGAGAGACCCAGTACTTC. Amino acids: CASSQGFGETQYF.

The chain combines TRBV10-3 with TRBJ2-3; 7 bases match TRBD1. V lost 2 bases, J lost 5 bases, and 4 bases stayed unmatched. The CDR3 contains 14 residues. In germline, CDR1 is ENHRY, CDR2 SYGVKD. As DNA, the CDR3 is TGTGCCATCAGTGAGAGGGGGCCCGGAGATACGCAGTATTTT. It codes for CAISERGPGDTQYF.

The chain links TRBV5-1 to TRBJ1-1, with TRBD1 matching 8 bases. J gave up 0 bases and V 2 bases, and 6 bases lay outside the gene matches. This CDR3 spans 16 amino acids. Germline CDR1 and CDR2: SGHRS and YFSETQ. The DNA for the CDR3 is TGCGCCAGCAGCTTCCGGGACAGGAGTTTGAACACTGAAGCTTTCTTT. It encodes CASSFRDRSLNTEAFF.

Note on this clone: A junction end diverges from the germline sequence, so it may reflect a read error. V is TRBV12-3 or TRBV12-4 and J is TRBJ1-1; 7 bases fit TRBD1. CDR3 length equals 11 residues. CDR3 coding DNA: TGTGCCAGCAGTCGAAGGGACAGCCAAGGCTTT. This gives the protein CASSRRDSQGF.

The V call is TRBV5-1, the J call TRBJ1-1, with 7 positions matching TRBD1. CDR1 and CDR2 (germline): SGHRS, YFSETQ. V dropped 4 bases and J dropped 1; count of bases not matched to a gene: 4. CDR3 length: 14 residues. CDR3: CASSQQGSNTEAFF. The CDR3 DNA follows: TGCGCCAGCAGCCAACAGGGGTCGAACACTGAAGCTTTCTTT. The full variable domain, with the rest looked up from reference TRBV5-1 and TRBJ1-1, is KAGVTQTPRYLIKTRGQQVTLSCSPISGHRSVSWYQQTPGQGLQFLFEYFSETQRNKGNFPGRFSGRQFSNSRSEMNVSTLELGDSALYLCASSQQGSNTEAFFGQGTRLTVV.

The chain carries TRBV27 and TRBJ2-2; D gene ambiguous. The CDR3 has 12 amino acids. Trimming removed 6 bases from V and 6 bases from J, with 8 bases in between. Looked up from germline, CDR1 is MNHEY and CDR2 is SMNVEV (reference sequence). The CDR3 loop reads CASRSGPGELFF. CDR3 nucleotides: TGTGCCAGCAGGTCTGGGCCCGGGGAGCTGTTTTTT.

The gene calls are TRBV5-4 and TRBJ2-1; a weak D match, TRBD1 (6 bases). In germline, CDR1 is SGHNT, CDR2 YYREEE (reference sequence). The V end lost 0 bases, the J end lost 0 bases, and 7 bases lay between the germline ends. The CDR3 length is 15 residues. For the CDR3, the DNA is TGTGCCAGCAGCTTGGGAGGGGGCTCCTACAATGAGCAGTTCTTC. This encodes CASSLGGGSYNEQFF.

This chain joins TRBV4-2 and TRBJ1-3; D uncertain. V lost 0 bases, J lost 0 bases, and 12 bases lay in between. From germline, CDR1 is LGHNA and CDR2 YNFKEQ. The CDR3 spans 17 residues. The CDR3: CASSQEYRQSSGNTIYF. CDR3 sequence (DNA): TGTGCCAGCAGCCAAGAATACCGACAATCCTCTGGAAACACCATATATTTT.

The rearrangement joins TRBV28 to TRBJ1-5; 8 bases are shared with TRBD1. This CDR3 is built from 15 residues. CDR1 MDHEN and CDR2 SYDVKM come from the germline V gene. J gave up 4 bases and V 6 bases, and 8 bases lay outside the gene matches. The chain's CDR3 is CASSSQTGANQPQHF. The CDR3 DNA follows: TGTGCCAGCAGCTCCCAGACAGGGGCTAATCAGCCCCAGCATTTT.

V gene TRBV7-9 combines with J gene TRBJ1-1, with D unresolved. Trimming took off 5 bases at V and 6 bases at J, with 10 bases between the two ends. This CDR3 has 12 amino acids. Germline CDR1 is SEHNR and CDR2 is FQNEAQ (reference sequence). CDR3 protein: CASSPLIAEAFF. The CDR3 coding sequence is TGTGCCAGCAGCCCCTTAATTGCTGAAGCTTTCTTT.